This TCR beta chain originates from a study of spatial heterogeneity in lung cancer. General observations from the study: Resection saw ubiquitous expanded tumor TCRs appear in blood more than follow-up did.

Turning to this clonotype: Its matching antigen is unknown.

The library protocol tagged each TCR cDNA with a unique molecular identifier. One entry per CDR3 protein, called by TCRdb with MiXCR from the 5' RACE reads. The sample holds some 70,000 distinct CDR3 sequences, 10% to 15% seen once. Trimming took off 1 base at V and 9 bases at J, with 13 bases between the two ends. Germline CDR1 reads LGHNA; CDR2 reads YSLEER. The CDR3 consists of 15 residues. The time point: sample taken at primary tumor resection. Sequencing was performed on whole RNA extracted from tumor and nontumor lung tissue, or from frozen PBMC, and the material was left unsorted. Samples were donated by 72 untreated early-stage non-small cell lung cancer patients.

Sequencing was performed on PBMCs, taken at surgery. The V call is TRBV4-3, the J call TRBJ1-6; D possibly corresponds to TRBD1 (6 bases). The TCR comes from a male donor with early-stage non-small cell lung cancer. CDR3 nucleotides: TGCGCCAGCAGCCAAGGGAACAGGGACGCTTCACCCCTCCACTTT. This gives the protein CASSQGNRDASPLHF.